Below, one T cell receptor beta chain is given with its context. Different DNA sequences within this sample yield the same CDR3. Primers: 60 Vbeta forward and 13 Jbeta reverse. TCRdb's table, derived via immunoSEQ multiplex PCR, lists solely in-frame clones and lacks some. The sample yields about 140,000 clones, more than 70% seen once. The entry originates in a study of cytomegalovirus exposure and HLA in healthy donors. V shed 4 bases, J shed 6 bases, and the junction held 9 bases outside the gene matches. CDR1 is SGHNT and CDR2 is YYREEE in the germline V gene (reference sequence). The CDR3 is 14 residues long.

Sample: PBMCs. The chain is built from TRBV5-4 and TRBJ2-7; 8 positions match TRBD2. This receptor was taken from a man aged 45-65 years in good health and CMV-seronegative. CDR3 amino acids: CASSPGLAGLEQYF. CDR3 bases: TGTGCCAGCAGCCCCGGGCTAGCGGGTCTCGAGCAGTACTTC. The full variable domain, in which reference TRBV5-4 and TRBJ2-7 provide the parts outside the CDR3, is ETGVTQSPTHLIKTRGQQVTLRCSSQSGHNTVSWYQQALGQGPQFIFQYYREEENGRGNFPPRFSGLQFPNYSSELNVNALELDDSALYLCASSPGLAGLEQYFGPGTRLTVT.